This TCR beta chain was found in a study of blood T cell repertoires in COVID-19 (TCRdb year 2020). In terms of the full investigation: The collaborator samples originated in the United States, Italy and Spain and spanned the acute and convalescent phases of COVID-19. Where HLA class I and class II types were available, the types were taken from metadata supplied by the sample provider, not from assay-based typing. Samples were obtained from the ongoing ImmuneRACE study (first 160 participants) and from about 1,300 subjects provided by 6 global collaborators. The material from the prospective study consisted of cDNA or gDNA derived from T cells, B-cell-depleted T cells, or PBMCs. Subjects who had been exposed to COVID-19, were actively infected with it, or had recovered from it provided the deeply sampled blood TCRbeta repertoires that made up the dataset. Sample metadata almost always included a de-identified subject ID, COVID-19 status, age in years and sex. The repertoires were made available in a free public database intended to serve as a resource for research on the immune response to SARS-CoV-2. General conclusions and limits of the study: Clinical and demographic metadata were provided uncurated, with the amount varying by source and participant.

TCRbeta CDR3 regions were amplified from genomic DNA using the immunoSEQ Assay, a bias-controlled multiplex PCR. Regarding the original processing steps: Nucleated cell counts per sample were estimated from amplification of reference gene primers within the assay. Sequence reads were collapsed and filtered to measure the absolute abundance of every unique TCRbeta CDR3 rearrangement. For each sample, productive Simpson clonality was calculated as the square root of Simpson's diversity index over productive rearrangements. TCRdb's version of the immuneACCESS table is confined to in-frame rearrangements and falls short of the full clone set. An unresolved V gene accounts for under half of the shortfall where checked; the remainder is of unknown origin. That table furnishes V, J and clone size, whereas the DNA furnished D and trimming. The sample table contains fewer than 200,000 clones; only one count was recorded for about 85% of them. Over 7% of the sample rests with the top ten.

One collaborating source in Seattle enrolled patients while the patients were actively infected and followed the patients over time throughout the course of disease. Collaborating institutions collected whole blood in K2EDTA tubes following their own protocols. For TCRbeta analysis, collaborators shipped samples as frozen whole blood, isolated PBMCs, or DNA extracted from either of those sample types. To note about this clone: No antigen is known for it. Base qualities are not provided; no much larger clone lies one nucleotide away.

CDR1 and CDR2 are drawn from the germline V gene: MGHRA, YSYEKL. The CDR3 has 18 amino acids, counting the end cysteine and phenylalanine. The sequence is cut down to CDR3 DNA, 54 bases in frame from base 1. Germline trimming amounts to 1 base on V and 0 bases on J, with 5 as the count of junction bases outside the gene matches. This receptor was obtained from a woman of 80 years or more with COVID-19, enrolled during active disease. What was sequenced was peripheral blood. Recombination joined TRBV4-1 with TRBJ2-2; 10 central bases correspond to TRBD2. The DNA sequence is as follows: TGCGCCAGCAGCCAAGTTACTAGCGGGACCGCGAACACCGGGGAGCTGTTTTTT. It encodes CASSQVTSGTANTGELFF.